This T cell receptor beta chain is drawn from a study of T cell responses to AZD1222 COVID-19 vaccine. On this clone itself: Its antigen is not known.

Study-wide results and caveats: Baseline antibody screening turned up just six or seven seropositive AZD1222 recipients. Increases in Spike-specific TCR breadth and depth were seen after two AZD1222 doses. Mostly white British, mostly female donors; authors suggested clonal diversity may be underestimated.

Germline V gives CDR1 KGHSH, CDR2 LQKENI. V shed 6 bases and J shed 1 base, with 9 bases lying between them. The CDR3 covers 14 residues. Here immunoSEQ multiplex PCR was the method, and the copy in TCRdb shows in-frame clones only, minus some. This sample has 100,000 to 150,000 clones, with roughly 88% found just once. Sequenced material: peripheral blood, taken on day 0 of AZD1222 vaccination. This clonotype originated in an adult in good health. This chain uses TRBV18 with TRBJ2-2; D ambiguous. The CDR3 DNA reads as TGTGCCAGCTCCCTAGGCCGGAACACCGGGGAGCTGTTTTTT. Amino acids: CASSLGRNTGELFF.